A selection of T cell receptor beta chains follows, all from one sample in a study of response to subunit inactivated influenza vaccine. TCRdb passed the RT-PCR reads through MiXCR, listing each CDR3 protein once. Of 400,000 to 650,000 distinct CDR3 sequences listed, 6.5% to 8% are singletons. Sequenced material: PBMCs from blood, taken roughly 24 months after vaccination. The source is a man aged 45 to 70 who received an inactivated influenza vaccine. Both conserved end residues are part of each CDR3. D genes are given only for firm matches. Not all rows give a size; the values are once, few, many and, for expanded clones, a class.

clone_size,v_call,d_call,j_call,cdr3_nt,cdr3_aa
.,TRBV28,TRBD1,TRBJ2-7,TGTGCCAGCAGTATACCGGGACAGGGGAGATCCTACGAGCAGTACTTC,CASSIPGQGRSYEQYF
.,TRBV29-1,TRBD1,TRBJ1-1,TGCAGCGCGACAGGGGGAGGCTCTGAAGCTTTCTTT,CSATGGGSEAFF
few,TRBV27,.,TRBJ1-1,TGTGCCAGCAGCGGCGGCTTCCGGACCATAGGACACATGAACACTGAAGCTTTCTTT,CASSGGFRTIGHMNTEAFF
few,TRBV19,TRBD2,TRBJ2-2,TGTGCCAGTTTCGGGGGGTTCACCGGGGAGCTGTTTTTT,CASFGGFTGELFF
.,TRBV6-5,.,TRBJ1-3,TGTGCCAGCAGTTTACAACAAGGCTCTGGAAACACCATATATTTT,CASSLQQGSGNTIYF
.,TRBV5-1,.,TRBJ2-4,TGCGCCAGCAGCTTGGAGGAGGGGAGCATTCAGTACTTC,CASSLEEGSIQYF
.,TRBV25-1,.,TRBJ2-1,TGTGTCAGCAGCCCAGGAGCCAGCTCCTACAATGAGCAGTTCTTC,CVSSPGASSYNEQFF
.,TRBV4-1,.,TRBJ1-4,TGCGCCAGCAGCCAAGGAGGGAGGGGCCCTAATGAAAAACTGTTTTTT,CASSQGGRGPNEKLFF
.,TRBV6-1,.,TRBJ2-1,TGTGCCAGCAGTGAAGCTCACAGCAATGAGCAGTTCTTC,CASSEAHSNEQFF
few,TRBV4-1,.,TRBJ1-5,TGCGCCAGCAGCCAAGACATTGAGGGGGATCAGCCCCAGCATTTT,CASSQDIEGDQPQHF
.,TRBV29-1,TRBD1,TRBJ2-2,TGCAGCGTTGAATTAAGGAGACAGGGGAACACCGGGGAGCTGTTTTTT,CSVELRRQGNTGELFF
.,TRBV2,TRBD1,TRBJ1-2,TGTGCCATAAAACGGGACAGGGGGCTGTCCGGCTACACCTTC,CAIKRDRGLSGYTF
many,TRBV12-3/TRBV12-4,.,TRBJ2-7,TGTGCCAGCACCCCCGGACGGACCTACGAGCAGTACTTC,CASTPGRTYEQYF
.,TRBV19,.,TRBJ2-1,TGTGCCAGTAGTGCCTTACAGGGAACTGAGCAGTTCTTC,CASSALQGTEQFF
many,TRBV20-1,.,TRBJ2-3,TGCAGTGCTAGAGTTCGGGGTAGCACAGATACGCAGTATTTT,CSARVRGSTDTQYF
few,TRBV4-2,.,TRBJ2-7,TGTGCCAGCAGCCAAGAAAACAGAGGTAACGAGCAGTACTTC,CASSQENRGNEQYF
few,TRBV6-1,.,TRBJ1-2,TGTGCCAGCCTCGAACGGCCAGGGGCCTCCGGGGGCTACACCTTC,CASLERPGASGGYTF
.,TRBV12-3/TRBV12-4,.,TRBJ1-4,TGTGCCAGCAGAGCCGGGGCCCCTAATGAAAAACTGTTTTTT,CASRAGAPNEKLFF
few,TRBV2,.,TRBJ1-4,TGTGCCAGCAGTGAATCTGAAAAACTGTTTTTT,CASSESEKLFF
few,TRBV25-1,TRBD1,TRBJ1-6,TGTGCCAGCAGCCCCGGACAGGGTCTTAATTCACCCCTCCACTTT,CASSPGQGLNSPLHF
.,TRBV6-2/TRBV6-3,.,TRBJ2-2,TGTGCCAGCTACACGTTGAGACAGGTCTACACCGGGGAGCTGTTTTTT,CASYTLRQVYTGELFF
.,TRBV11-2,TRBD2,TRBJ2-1,TGTGCCAGCAGCTCATATAGCGGGAGGGTCATAAATGAGCAGTTCTTC,CASSSYSGRVINEQFF
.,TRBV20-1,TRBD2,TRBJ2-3,TGCAGTGCTAGCTCCCCCGGGCGGGGGGGTAGCACAGATACGCAGTATTTT,CSASSPGRGGSTDTQYF
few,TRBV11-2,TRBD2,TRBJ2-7,TGTGCCAGCAGCTTAGTGTGGGGGGGAAGCTCCTACGAGCAGTACTTC,CASSLVWGGSSYEQYF
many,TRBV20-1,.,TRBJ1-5,TGCAGTTCCGAACGGCCAAATCAGCCCCAGCATTTT,CSSERPNQPQHF
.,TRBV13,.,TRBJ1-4,TGTGCCAGCAGCGCCAGGAATAATGAAAAACTGTTTTTT,CASSARNNEKLFF
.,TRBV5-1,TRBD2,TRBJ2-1,TGCGCCAGCAGCCCCGGGGTAGCGGGGTCTTACAATGAGCAGTTCTTC,CASSPGVAGSYNEQFF
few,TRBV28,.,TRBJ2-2,TGTGCCAGCAGTTCTGACTGGACAGTGACTTACACCGGGGAGCTGTTTTTT,CASSSDWTVTYTGELFF
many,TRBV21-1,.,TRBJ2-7,TGTGCCAGCAGCATCCCCGGGACCCCGAGGGCCTACTACGAGCAGTACTTC,CASSIPGTPRAYYEQYF
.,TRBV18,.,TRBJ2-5,TGTGCCAGCTCACCATCTGGGAAAACAGGCGGGGAGACCCAGTACTTC,CASSPSGKTGGETQYF
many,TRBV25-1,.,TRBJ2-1,TGTGCCAGCAGTGAATATACGGCGCTTAATGAGCAGTTCTTC,CASSEYTALNEQFF
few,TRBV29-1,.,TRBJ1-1,TGCAGCGGTGGGTCCAAGAACACTGAAGCTTTCTTT,CSGGSKNTEAFF
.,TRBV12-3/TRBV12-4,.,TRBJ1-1,TGTGCCAGCAGTCGCTCCGGACAGAAAAACACTGAAGCTTTCTTT,CASSRSGQKNTEAFF
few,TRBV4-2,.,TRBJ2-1,TGTGCCAGCAGCCAAGATCCCCTTTACAATGAGCAGTTCTTC,CASSQDPLYNEQFF
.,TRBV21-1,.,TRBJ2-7,TGTGCCAGCAGCACACAGGTTTTGTACGAGCAGTACTTC,CASSTQVLYEQYF
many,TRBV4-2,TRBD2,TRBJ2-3,TGTGCCAGCAGCCAAGCCCCCAGCGGGGGGGCGGGGAATACGCAGTATTTT,CASSQAPSGGAGNTQYF
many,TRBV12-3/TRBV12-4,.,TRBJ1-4,TGTGCCAGCAGTTTCTTACAGGGTAATGAAAAACTGTTTTTT,CASSFLQGNEKLFF
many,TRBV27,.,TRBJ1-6,TGTGCCAGCAGTCGGAGCGCGAGGGGCTCCTATAATTCACCCCTCCACTTT,CASSRSARGSYNSPLHF
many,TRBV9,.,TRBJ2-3,TGTGCCAGCAGCGAGGGGGACTCTTACACAGATACGCAGTATTTT,CASSEGDSYTDTQYF
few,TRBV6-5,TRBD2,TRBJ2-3,TGTGCCAGCAGTTACGCAGCGGGAGGGAATACGCAGTATTTT,CASSYAAGGNTQYF
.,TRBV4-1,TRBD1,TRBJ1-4,TGCGCCAGCAGCCAGGGGACAGGGGGATATGTAACTAATGAAAAACTGTTTTTT,CASSQGTGGYVTNEKLFF
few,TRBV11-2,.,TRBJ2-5,TGTGCCAGCAACCCTCATCGGGGACGCGATGAGACCCAGTACTTC,CASNPHRGRDETQYF
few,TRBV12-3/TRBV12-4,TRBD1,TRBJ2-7,TGTGCCAGCAGTTTAGGGACAGGACCCAGCGAGCAGTACTTC,CASSLGTGPSEQYF
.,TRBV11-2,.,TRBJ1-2,TGTGCCAGCAGCTTAGTGGGCGACAGCTATGGCTACACCTTC,CASSLVGDSYGYTF
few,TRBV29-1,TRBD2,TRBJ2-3,TGCAGCGTTAGGACTAGCGGGAGAGATACGCAGTATTTT,CSVRTSGRDTQYF
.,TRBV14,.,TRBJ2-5,TGTGCCAGCAGCCACCCCTACCCGGGGCGAGAGACCCAGTACTTC,CASSHPYPGRETQYF
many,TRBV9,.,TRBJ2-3,TGTGCCAGCAGCGTAGAACTCCAAGATACGCAGTATTTT,CASSVELQDTQYF
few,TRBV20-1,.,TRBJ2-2,TGCAGTGCTAGAGATTGGTACACCGGGGAGCTGTTTTTT,CSARDWYTGELFF
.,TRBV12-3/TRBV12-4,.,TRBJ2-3,TGTGCCAGCAGTTTATTCGACCCCAGCACAGATACGCAGTATTTT,CASSLFDPSTDTQYF
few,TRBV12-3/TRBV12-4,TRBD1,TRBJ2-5,TGTGCCAGCAGCAACCCCAGGGGGGAGACCCAGTACTTC,CASSNPRGETQYF